This TCR beta chain stems from a study of blood T cell repertoires in COVID-19 (dated by TCRdb to 2018 to 2021). About the full investigation: Collaborator samples came from the United States, Italy and Spain and covered acute and convalescent phases of COVID-19. The prospective study material was composed of cDNA or gDNA derived from T cells, B-cell-depleted T cells, or PBMCs. Deeply sampled blood TCRbeta repertoires from subjects exposed to, actively infected with, or recovered from COVID-19 were included in the dataset. A freely available public database, intended as a resource for researchers studying the immune response to SARS-CoV-2, is where the repertoires were released. Samples came from the ongoing ImmuneRACE study (first 160 participants) plus 1,254 subjects from 6 global collaborators. Nearly every sample came with metadata listing a de-identified subject ID, COVID-19 status, age in years and sex. Where available, HLA class I and class II types were obtained from metadata supplied by the sample provider rather than from assay-based typing. Summary of the overall study and its limitations: The quantity of clinical and demographic metadata differed by source and by participant and was supplied without curation.

The CDR3 has 13 amino acids, counting the end cysteine and phenylalanine. Only CDR3 DNA is held: 39 bases, read in frame from base 1. The germline V gene (reference sequence) specifies SSHAT as CDR1 and FNYEAQ as CDR2. TCRbeta CDR3 regions were amplified from genomic DNA using the immunoSEQ Assay, a bias-controlled multiplex PCR. Concerning the study's data processing: The number of nucleated cells in each sample was estimated by amplification of reference gene primers within the assay. To quantify the absolute abundance of each unique TCRbeta CDR3 rearrangement, sequence reads were collapsed and filtered. For each sample, productive Simpson clonality was calculated as the square root of Simpson's diversity index across productive rearrangements. In TCRdb, the immuneACCESS table is reduced to in-frame sequences with V and J assigned. These tables do not hold every clone; where another copy was compared, an unresolved V gene accounts for under half, and the others remain unexplained. The V and J calls and clone size are taken from that table; D and trimming were inferred from the DNA. The sample table holds 350,000 or so clones, of which approximately 88% were seen once. The ten top clones hold 1.5% to 2% of the sample.

At one collaborating source in Seattle, patients were enrolled during active infection and were followed longitudinally through the course of disease. Whole blood was collected in K2EDTA tubes by collaborating institutions according to the institutions' own protocols. For TCRbeta analysis, collaborators shipped samples in one of three forms: frozen whole blood, isolated PBMCs, or DNA extracted from either of those sample types. Comments on this clone: The target of this receptor is not known. One end of the junction does not line up with germline, which may come from a read error.

This receptor was obtained from a woman in her twenties or thirties with COVID-19, enrolled during active disease. The chain was built from TRBV7-7 and TRBJ2-1, with 7 junctional bases fitting TRBD1. The material sequenced was peripheral blood. The CDR3 protein sequence reads: CASSPDRVGEQFF. At the DNA level, the sequence is TGTGCTAGCAGCCCTGACAGGGTCGGAGAGCAGTTCTTC.